The 19 T cell receptor beta chains presented below share a single source sample, sequenced in a study of molecular identifiers for immune sequencing clone quantification. MiXCR, run by TCRdb on the PCR reads, gives a single entry per CDR3 protein. This repertoire shows around 300,000 distinct CDR3 sequences, under 25% found once; its top ten account for around 0.76%. Source material: naive CD8+ T cells from blood, with Jurkat cell RNA spiked in. Indicated subset: FACS-sorted CD8+CD4-CCR7+CD45RA+ naive T cells. The source of these receptors is a human donor in good health. Some libraries in this study had Jurkat cell RNA spiked in.

This clonotype was detected once. Given a much more abundant clone one base away, this may be a read error. The chain carries TRBV12-5 and TRBJ1-1, with D uncertain. In germline, CDR1 is LGHNT, CDR2 FRNRAP. This CDR3 region has 12 residues. The CDR3 sequence is CASGFPNTEASF. CDR3 coding DNA: TGTGCTAGTGGTTTTCCGAACACTGAAGCTTCCTTT.

At least ten counts were recorded for this clonotype. V is TRBV5-5 and J is TRBJ1-4; tentative D call: TRBD1 (6 bases). This CDR3 region has 13 residues. Trimming left V 5 bases short and J 6 bases short, with 11 bases between. Germline V gene lookup returns CDR1 SGHKS and CDR2 YYEKEE (reference sequence). DNA of the CDR3: TGTGCCAGCAGGTCCGGGGGCGATGAAAAACTGTTTTTT. It codes for CASRSGGDEKLFF.

Of note for this clonotype: This sequence may be a read error, since a much larger clone differs from it by one base. This chain joins TRBV20-1 and TRBJ1-2; 7 nucleotides agree with TRBD1. From germline, CDR1 is DFQATT and CDR2 SNEGSKA (reference sequence). This CDR3 is 17 amino acids long. Losses at the gene ends were 3 bases for V and 1 base for J; bases not matched to a gene: 14. The CDR3 loop reads CSARKQGLATFNYGYTF. The CDR3 DNA is TGCAGTGCTAGGAAACAGGGGCTGGCAACGTTTAACTATGGCTACACCTTC.

For the CDR3, the DNA is TGCAGTGCTCCCACCGCGGAGGGTGCCGGAAACACCATATATTTT. It translates to CSAPTAEGAGNTIYF. This chain joins TRBV20-1 and TRBJ1-3; D not certain. The CDR3 sequence is 15 residues long. V was clipped by 5 bases and J by 4 bases, with 18 bases between them. Germline CDR1 is DFQATT and CDR2 is SNEGSKA (reference sequence).

This clonotype appeared many times. The DNA for the CDR3 is TGCGCCAGCAGAACGGGTCCGACCTACGAGCAGTACTTC. This encodes CASRTGPTYEQYF. The rearrangement links TRBV5-1 to TRBJ2-7; D ambiguous. The germline V and J ends were trimmed by 5 bases and 2 bases, with 11 bases remaining between them. CDR3 length: 13 residues. The V gene's germline CDR1 is SGHRS and CDR2 YFSETQ.

Ten or more counts support this clonotype. The rearrangement joins TRBV7-9 to TRBJ2-5, with TRBD1 as a possible D gene (6 bases). The CDR3 is 14 residues long. The germline V gene has CDR1 SEHNR and CDR2 FQNEAQ (reference sequence). Trimming took 4 bases from V and 1 from J, leaving 10 bases between them. Here the CDR3 DNA reads TGTGCCAGCAGCTCGGGACAATTCCAAGAGACCCAGTACTTC. Translation gives CASSSGQFQETQYF.

This clonotype showed up many times. This rearrangement joins TRBV4-3 to TRBJ1-1; D call uncertain. The CDR3 consists of 15 residues. V gave up 1 base and J gave up 0 bases, with 9 bases separating them. Germline CDR1 and CDR2: LGHNA and YSLEER. CDR3 region: CASSQVVAMNTEAFF. The DNA for the CDR3 is TGCGCCAGCAGCCAAGTCGTGGCGATGAACACTGAAGCTTTCTTT.

The chain couples TRBV4-1 to TRBJ2-7, with 9 bases lining up with TRBD1. The germline V gene has CDR1 MGHRA and CDR2 YSYEKL. The CDR3 has 15 residues. J was trimmed by 8 bases and V by 4 bases; bases with no gene match: 12. The CDR3 nucleotides are TGCGCCAGCAGCCCAGATCGGGGGACAGGGTACCAGCAGTACTTC. This encodes CASSPDRGTGYQQYF.

To note about this clonotype: This could be a read error, since a much larger clone is one nucleotide away. The chain employs TRBV29-1 and TRBJ2-1; 8 bases are a match to TRBD1. With 7 bases clipped from V and 9 bases from J, the junction kept 8 bases outside the gene matches. This CDR3 spans 12 amino acids. Germline CDR1 is SQVTM and CDR2 is ANQGSEA. The CDR3 DNA reads as TGCAGCGAACGGACAGGGCGCAGTGAGCAGTTCTTC. It translates to CSERTGRSEQFF.

This clonotype occurred many times. J is TRBJ2-3 and V is TRBV12-3 or TRBV12-4; TRBD1 is a possible D gene (5 bases). Trimming pared 1 base from V and 6 bases from J, leaving 17 bases between. The CDR3 spans 16 residues. Here the CDR3 reads CASSLVGGAMMDTQYF. CDR3 in DNA: TGTGCCAGCAGTTTAGTAGGTGGGGCAATGATGGATACGCAGTATTTT.

V and J are TRBV28 and TRBJ2-3; tentatively, D is TRBD2 (6 bases). Germline CDR1 is MDHEN and CDR2 is SYDVKM. Trimming took 7 bases from V and 2 from J, leaving 16 bases between them. The CDR3 is 15 amino acids. The CDR3 bases are TGTGCCAGCACCCCGGGACTTCCAGACACAGATACGCAGTATTTT. Its translation is CASTPGLPDTDTQYF.

As for this clonotype: Just one base apart from a much larger clone, this may be a read error. This chain uses TRBV5-6 with TRBJ1-3; no reliable D call. The germline CDR1 and CDR2 sequences are SGHDT and YYEEEE. The CDR3 has 13 amino acids. DNA for the CDR3: TGTGCCAGCGGCTTGCAGAGAAGAAACACCATATATTTT. This encodes CASGLQRRNTIYF.

The chain is built from TRBV6-2 or TRBV6-3 and TRBJ1-1, with D perhaps matching TRBD1 (6 bases). This CDR3 contains 17 residues. The germline gives CDR1 MNHEY, CDR2 SVGEGT. Trimming removed 2 bases at V and 1 base at J, with 17 bases between. The CDR3, as DNA: TGTGCCAGCAGTTACGGTCCTGAGGGGGGCTGGAACACTGAAGCTTTCTTT. It is translated as CASSYGPEGGWNTEAFF.

This clonotype came up many times. This chain links TRBV6-5 with TRBJ2-3, with TRBD1 as a possible D gene (5 bases). The CDR3 loop spans 17 amino acids. Per germline, CDR1 MNHEY and CDR2 SVGAGI. The V and J ends lost 2 bases and 1 base respectively, with 16 bases between them. The CDR3 coding sequence is TGTGCCAGCAGTTACAGGGGTAGCCTCCCTGGCACAGATACGCAGTATTTT. It translates to CASSYRGSLPGTDTQYF.

This clonotype turned up a few times. V is TRBV7-3 and J is TRBJ2-1; D remains unclear. Germline CDR1 and CDR2: SGHTA and FQGTGA. This CDR3 spans 16 amino acids. V gave up 3 bases and J gave up 9 bases, with 21 bases separating them. CDR3 coding DNA: TGTGCCAGCAGCTTTTACGGCGGAACATTTGGTGTTGAGCAGTTCTTC. This gives the protein CASSFYGGTFGVEQFF.

This clonotype was recorded at least ten times. The chain couples TRBV12-3 or TRBV12-4 to TRBJ1-6; 10 nucleotides agree with TRBD1. V was clipped by 6 bases and J by 9 bases; unmatched bases: 14. This CDR3 spans 17 amino acids. The CDR3 coding sequence is TGTGCCAGCAGCCCCGACAGGGGGCTAAGTTACTCTTCACCCCTCCACTTT. Protein product: CASSPDRGLSYSSPLHF.

The chain recombines TRBV12-3 or TRBV12-4 with TRBJ2-3; a possible D gene is TRBD1 (5 bases). There are 14 residues in the CDR3. Trimming shortened V by 7 bases and J by 5 bases, and 16 bases separated the two germline ends. CDR3 protein: CASTWGRVGDTQYF. As DNA, the CDR3 is TGTGCCAGCACGTGGGGCCGGGTGGGAGATACGCAGTATTTT.

The chain joins TRBV30 to TRBJ1-1; D might be TRBD1 (5 bases). Germline V gene lookup returns CDR1 GTSNPN and CDR2 SVGIG (reference sequence). V was pared by 5 bases and J by 3 bases, with 10 bases between. The CDR3 runs 12 residues. The CDR3 coding sequence is TGTGCCTGGGCCACGGGGGACACTGAAGCTTTCTTT. Its protein is CAWATGDTEAFF.

Concerning this clonotype itself: A much larger clone differs by one base, so this may be a read error. The chain carries TRBV12-3 or TRBV12-4 and TRBJ2-6; D perhaps matches TRBD2 (5 bases). The CDR3 is made up of 14 amino acids. The V gene lost 10 bases and the J gene lost 3 bases, with 13 bases spanning the gap. In DNA form, the CDR3 reads TGTGCCACTTTGAGCGGCTATGGGGCCAACGTCCTGACTTTC. Translation gives CATLSGYGANVLTF.